This T cell receptor (beta chain) was recovered during a study of cytomegalovirus exposure and HLA in healthy donors. The length of the CDR3 is 14 residues. V lost 3 bases and J 2 bases, leaving 11 bases between the germline ends. Germline V gives CDR1 SNHLY, CDR2 FYNNEI. These donors counted as nominally healthy when sampled, but unrecorded immune exposures were likely. The primer mix had 60 Vbeta and 13 Jbeta primers. Using immunoSEQ multiplex PCR, the repertoire was profiled, and TCRdb retains in-frame clones only, with some absent. Here the sample spans some 150,000 clones, around 76% being singletons.

Source material: PBMCs. The clonotype was recovered from a man in his fifties or sixties in good health and CMV-seronegative. This chain uses TRBV2 with TRBJ2-7; D not certain. The CDR3 loop is CASSDGRSPYEQYF. The CDR3 nucleotides read TGTGCCAGCAGTGACGGCAGGTCGCCCTACGAGCAGTACTTC.